This T cell receptor beta chain was sequenced during a study of glioma-infiltrating T cells. Worth noting for this clonotype: Its target is not known.

Findings of the study overall: Tissue and blood shared very few CDR3 sequences. Gliomas, especially low-grade, showed above-expected tissue-blood divergence; non-neoplastic patients showed below.

The iRepertoire nested amplicon-rescue multiplex PCR amplified TCR alpha and beta CDR3s from RNA. Tissue mRNA or PBMC total RNA, roughly 100-400 ng, went into one-step reverse transcription and amplification. From the multiplex PCR reads, TCRdb called clonotypes with MiXCR, one entry per CDR3 protein. The sample consists of roughly 130,000 distinct CDR3 sequences, about 25% of them appearing once. Material: glioma tissue, nonneoplastic brain tissue, or PBMCs (not recorded which). The receptor comes from a human donor with low-grade glioma or glioblastoma, undergoing nonglioma brain surgery, or in good health (not recorded which).

The CDR3 DNA reads TGTGCCAGCAGTCAGGGTCCTTTGGGAAACACCATATATTTT. Amino acid sequence: CASSQGPLGNTIYF. This rearrangement joins TRBV2 to TRBJ1-3, with D possibly matching TRBD1 (5 bases). Trimming shortened V by 5 bases and J by 4 bases, and 12 bases separated the two germline ends. The germline V gene has CDR1 SNHLY and CDR2 FYNNEI. CDR3 size: 14 residues. Full variable domain (remainder filled in from reference TRBV2 and TRBJ1-3): EPEVTQTPSHQVTQMGQEVILRCVPISNHLYFYWYRQILGQKVEFLVSFYNNEISEKSEIFDDQFSVERPDGSNFTLKIRSTKLEDSAMYFCASSQGPLGNTIYFGEGSWLTVV.